This TCR beta chain was captured by sequencing in a study of blood T cell repertoires in COVID-19. The CDR3 runs to 14 residues. Per germline, CDR1 LNHDA and CDR2 SQIVND (reference sequence). Losses at the gene ends were 4 bases for V and 2 bases for J; bases not matched to a gene: 2. Libraries were prepared by immunoSEQ multiplex PCR; TCRdb keeps only in-frame clonotypes and omits some of them. This sample has approximately 53,000 clones, with 85% to 90% found just once. In its sample, this clone was seen a few times. This sequence was found in a human donor in a cohort sampled during active COVID-19. The rearrangement uses TRBV19 and TRBJ1-5; 7 positions agree with TRBD1. The sequenced sample consisted of peripheral blood. The CDR3 spells CASSNTGGNQPQHF. The CDR3 DNA reads as TGTGCCAGTAGTAACACAGGGGGCAATCAGCCCCAGCATTTT.